This is a list of T cell receptor beta chains from one sample in a study of PD-1 blockade in mismatch repair-deficient tumors. Generated by immunoSEQ multiplex PCR, the TCRdb table keeps only in-frame clones and is missing some. Here the sample spans under 150,000 clones, around nine tenths being singletons. The sample in question was peripheral blood, obtained approximately 72 weeks after starting pembrolizumab. These TCRs come from an adult with mismatch repair-deficient cancer. Both conserved end residues are trimmed from each CDR3. Each record gives: V gene, J gene, CDR3 protein.

v_call: TRBV27
j_call: TRBJ2-3
cdr3_aa: ASSRNRDDTQY

v_call: TRBV2
j_call: TRBJ2-5
cdr3_aa: ASKSGGETQY

v_call: TRBV11-2
j_call: TRBJ2-5
cdr3_aa: ASSSRHQETQY

v_call: TRBV9
j_call: TRBJ1-4
cdr3_aa: ASSVSQGAANEKLF

v_call: TRBV11-1
j_call: TRBJ2-7
cdr3_aa: ASSSGLAAASEQY

v_call: TRBV7-9
j_call: TRBJ1-1
cdr3_aa: ASSGMFGGTEAF

v_call: TRBV25-1
j_call: TRBJ1-1
cdr3_aa: ASTLAQVGGPEGI

v_call: TRBV27
j_call: TRBJ2-7
cdr3_aa: ASSPWGDWSYEQY

v_call: TRBV13
j_call: TRBJ2-4
cdr3_aa: ASSSRTGVVEVAKNIQY

v_call: TRBV6-5
j_call: TRBJ2-7
cdr3_aa: ASSPGTFTGEQY

v_call: TRBV5-1
j_call: TRBJ2-7
cdr3_aa: ASSLGVSEAGVGSYEQY

v_call: TRBV2
j_call: TRBJ1-1
cdr3_aa: ASSENANTEAF

v_call: TRBV5-1
j_call: TRBJ1-1
cdr3_aa: ASSLGQVEGAF

v_call: TRBV12-5
j_call: TRBJ1-1
cdr3_aa: ASGLAQTGGLTEAF

v_call: TRBV10-3
j_call: TRBJ2-7
cdr3_aa: AIRDRGPIDEQY

v_call: TRBV7-9
j_call: TRBJ2-7
cdr3_aa: ASSLGQTWDEQY

v_call: TRBV7-6
j_call: TRBJ2-7
cdr3_aa: ASSLISGGEQY

v_call: TRBV4-1
j_call: TRBJ2-5
cdr3_aa: ASSRVGVAEQETQY

v_call: TRBV4-2
j_call: TRBJ2-7
cdr3_aa: ASSQARVSYEQY

v_call: TRBV6-5
j_call: TRBJ2-3
cdr3_aa: ASMRREGRDTQY

v_call: TRBV28
j_call: TRBJ2-1
cdr3_aa: ASSLWGAEQF

v_call: TRBV5-1
j_call: TRBJ2-2
cdr3_aa: ASSPTGPHGELF

v_call: TRBV27
j_call: TRBJ1-5
cdr3_aa: ASSHGTGGDQPQH

v_call: TRBV27
j_call: TRBJ2-3
cdr3_aa: ASSFGGSTDTQY

v_call: TRBV7-9
j_call: TRBJ2-3
cdr3_aa: ASSSRLARLDTQY

v_call: TRBV27
j_call: TRBJ2-7
cdr3_aa: ASSLMVRVGEQY

v_call: TRBV6-5
j_call: TRBJ1-5
cdr3_aa: ASSYGGQNQPQH

v_call: TRBV27
j_call: TRBJ1-1
cdr3_aa: ASSFMVNTEAF

v_call: TRBV28
j_call: TRBJ2-5
cdr3_aa: ASGGGSGTQY

v_call: TRBV28
j_call: TRBJ2-1
cdr3_aa: ASNPGTGYNEQF

v_call: TRBV7-8
j_call: TRBJ1-2
cdr3_aa: ASSLTGTNYGYT

v_call: TRBV16
j_call: TRBJ2-7
cdr3_aa: ASSPGQGGYEQY

v_call: TRBV7-6
j_call: TRBJ2-2
cdr3_aa: ASSHRVDTGELF

v_call: TRBV9
j_call: TRBJ2-3
cdr3_aa: ASSARQGAGTDTQY

v_call: TRBV19
j_call: TRBJ2-3
cdr3_aa: ASSTLAGITDTQY

v_call: TRBV9
j_call: TRBJ1-1
cdr3_aa: ASSVGGEGLNTEAF

v_call: TRBV11-2
j_call: TRBJ2-3
cdr3_aa: ASSLLWAGEGGDTQY

v_call: TRBV7-6
j_call: TRBJ2-7
cdr3_aa: ASSLGRAGPSYEQY

v_call: TRBV11-3
j_call: TRBJ1-2
cdr3_aa: ASSLPWTGSGYT

v_call: TRBV7-6
j_call: TRBJ2-7
cdr3_aa: ASAPVLVTGNEQY

v_call: TRBV19
j_call: TRBJ2-1
cdr3_aa: ASSPGTGGKGEQF

v_call: TRBV6-5
j_call: TRBJ1-5
cdr3_aa: ASSYSRQNNQPQH

v_call: TRBV19
j_call: TRBJ1-2
cdr3_aa: ASSISGGDNYGYT

v_call: TRBV27
j_call: TRBJ1-2
cdr3_aa: ASSPDSTYGYT